The 4 T cell receptor beta chains below all came from one sample that was sequenced in a study of cytomegalovirus exposure and HLA in healthy donors. The data were produced by immunoSEQ multiplex PCR, yet TCRdb's version contains in-frame clones alone and is incomplete. The profile shows 200,000 to 300,000 clones, 90% of them singletons. The specimen sequenced was PBMCs. The source is a woman under 40 in good health and CMV-seronegative.

The rearrangement uses TRBV5-1 and TRBJ2-2; D is ambiguous. V lost 4 bases to trimming and J lost 7 bases, with 8 bases between them. The CDR3 covers 12 residues. Germline CDR1 is SGHRS and CDR2 is YFSETQ. CDR3 in amino acids: CASSITVGELFF. The CDR3 DNA reads TGCGCCAGCAGCATCACTGTCGGGGAGCTGTTTTTT.

The chain is built from TRBV28 and TRBJ2-1, with TRBD1 matching 8 bases. This CDR3 spans 12 amino acids. Germline CDR1 is MDHEN and CDR2 is SYDVKM. The junction had 3 bases not matched to a gene; V was cut back by 8 bases and J by 6 bases. The CDR3: CASQTGGNEQFF. CDR3 nucleotides: TGTGCCAGCCAAACAGGGGGCAATGAGCAGTTCTTC.

The genes are TRBV5-4 and TRBJ2-7; 10 nucleotides line up with TRBD2. J was trimmed by 2 bases and V by 8 bases; bases with no gene match: 7. From germline, CDR1 is SGHNT and CDR2 YYREEE (reference sequence). This CDR3 is 14 amino acids long. Written as DNA, the CDR3 is TGTGCCAGTCAAATGACTAGCGGGCCCTACGAGCAGTACTTC. Its protein product is CASQMTSGPYEQYF.

This clone was counted between two and nine times. Other nucleotide sequences from this sample produce the same CDR3. V usage is TRBV27 and J usage is TRBJ2-7; 7 bases fit TRBD1. V was pared by 1 base and J by 1 base, with 1 base of the junction left unmatched. The CDR3 runs to 14 residues. In germline, CDR1 is MNHEY, CDR2 SMNVEV (reference sequence). CDR3 sequence reads: CASSLWTGSYEQYF. The CDR3 nucleotides read TGTGCCAGCAGTTTATGGACAGGTTCCTACGAGCAGTACTTC.